Listed below are T cell receptor beta chains from one sample, sequenced in a study of cytotoxic CD8 clonotypes in ibrutinib-treated CLL. This table comes from immunoSEQ multiplex PCR, and its TCRdb copy is limited to in-frame clones, with some not included. The repertoire holds approximately 45,000 clones, with approximately 65% as singletons. The sequenced sample was PBMCs, obtained after 24 months of ibrutinib treatment. The source is a human donor with chronic lymphocytic leukemia. CDR3s include the opening cysteine and the closing phenylalanine or tryptophan. Fields, in order: clone size, D gene, J gene, V gene, CDR3 protein, CDR3 DNA. D genes are given only for firm matches. Size values are once, few and many counts, or a class for expanded clones, and some rows have none.

NA NA TRBJ2-1 TRBV29-1 CSGRDRGEQFF TGCAGCGGTAGAGACAGAGGTGAGCAGTTCTTC
NA TRBD1 TRBJ2-4 TRBV29-1 CSARTGNIQYF TGCAGCGCCAGGACAGGGAACATTCAGTACTTC
NA NA TRBJ2-1 TRBV14 CASSQVGRGHEQFF TGTGCCAGCAGCCAAGTAGGTCGGGGGCATGAGCAGTTCTTC
NA NA TRBJ1-1 TRBV7-3 CASSIRGGTEAFF TGTGCCAGCAGCATCAGGGGAGGCACTGAAGCTTTCTTT
NA NA TRBJ2-7 TRBV5-6 CASSFRRYSYEQYF TGTGCCAGCAGCTTTAGGCGGTATTCCTACGAGCAGTACTTC
NA NA TRBJ2-6 TRBV10-2 CASRAGTVISGANVLTF TGCGCCAGCAGAGCAGGAACTGTGATCTCTGGGGCCAACGTCCTGACTTTC
NA NA TRBJ1-5 TRBV18 CASSPLGRGGQPQHF TGTGCCAGCTCACCACTAGGGCGGGGTGGTCAGCCCCAGCATTTT
NA NA TRBJ1-1 TRBV25-1 CASTSTRITEAFF TGTGCCAGCACCTCGACCCGAATCACTGAAGCTTTCTTT
NA NA TRBJ1-1 TRBV9 CASSVAGQRNTEAFF TGTGCCAGCAGCGTAGCTGGGCAGCGGAACACTGAAGCTTTCTTT
NA TRBD1 TRBJ1-4 TRBV9 CATQGAANEKLFF TGTGCCACTCAGGGGGCTGCTAATGAAAAACTGTTTTTT
NA NA TRBJ1-2 TRBV5-6 CASSFPWTVYGYTF TGTGCCAGCAGCTTCCCTTGGACAGTATATGGCTACACCTTC
NA NA TRBJ2-3 TRBV7-4 CASSFRPDTQYF TGTGCCAGCAGCTTTCGCCCAGATACGCAGTATTTT
NA TRBD2 TRBJ2-3 TRBV7-6 CASSSLLGGGGLAGSTDTQYF TGTGCCAGCAGCTCCCTTTTGGGGGGCGGTGGACTAGCGGGAAGCACAGATACGCAGTATTTT
once TRBD1 TRBJ2-5 TRBV6-5 CASSLWDRGETQYF TGTGCCAGCAGTTTGTGGGACAGAGGAGAGACCCAGTACTTC
once NA TRBJ1-1 TRBV7-8 CASSRLQSYAFF TGTGCCAGCAGCCGACTCCAAAGTTACGCTTTCTTT
NA NA TRBJ1-2 TRBV6-6 CASSYGLQKLYGYTF TGTGCCAGCAGTTACGGTCTACAAAAATTATATGGCTACACCTTC
NA NA TRBJ2-7 TRBV6-1 CASSVLDTIYEQYF TGTGCCAGCAGTGTCCTCGACACAATCTACGAGCAGTACTTC
NA NA TRBJ2-5 TRBV21-1 CASRTTGRVETQYF TGTGCCAGCAGGACGACAGGGAGGGTCGAGACCCAGTACTTC
large NA TRBJ2-7 TRBV28 CASREDSSYEQYF TGTGCCAGCAGGGAGGACAGCTCCTACGAGCAGTACTTC
NA NA TRBJ2-5 TRBV7-9 CASESRLAPVQETQYF TGTGCCAGCGAGTCGCGGCTAGCGCCAGTCCAAGAGACCCAGTACTTC
NA NA TRBJ2-6 TRBV18 CASSTAGANVLTF TGTGCCAGCTCAACTGCTGGGGCCAACGTCCTGACTTTC
NA NA TRBJ1-5 TRBV5-6 CASSLANGGPQHF TGTGCCAGCAGCTTGGCCAATGGGGGGCCCCAGCATTTT
NA TRBD2 TRBJ2-3 TRBV2 CASSPGTTPDTQYF TGTGCCAGCAGTCCCGGGACTACCCCAGATACGCAGTATTTT
NA NA TRBJ2-2 TRBV14 CASSQQAVGELFF TGTGCCAGCAGCCAACAGGCTGTCGGGGAGCTGTTTTTT
many TRBD2 TRBJ2-3 TRBV9 CASNRLAGGSDTQYF TGTGCCAGCAACCGACTAGCGGGAGGATCAGATACGCAGTATTTT
NA NA TRBJ1-5 TRBV19 CASSINDNSNQPQHF TGTGCCAGTAGTATCAACGACAATAGCAATCAGCCCCAGCATTTT
NA NA TRBJ2-1 TRBV7-7 CASSLNGGQFNEQFF TGTGCCAGCAGCTTAAACGGGGGCCAGTTCAATGAGCAGTTCTTC
NA NA TRBJ1-3 TRBV19 CASSIGSHSGNTIYF TGTGCCAGTAGTATTGGATCACACTCTGGAAACACCATATATTTT
NA NA TRBJ2-7 TRBV23-1 CASSRPGGCEQYF TGCGCCAGCAGTCGCCCTGGGGGGTGCGAGCAGTACTTC
few TRBD1 TRBJ1-3 TRBV7-2 CASSFGRGVGNTIYF TGTGCCAGCAGCTTCGGCAGGGGGGTTGGAAACACCATATATTTT
many NA TRBJ1-1 TRBV4-2 CASSQEGLTEAFF TGTGCCAGCAGCCAAGAGGGCCTCACTGAAGCTTTCTTT
NA TRBD1 TRBJ1-2 TRBV29-1 CSAQTGGYIDGYTF TGCAGCGCACAGACAGGGGGTTATATCGATGGCTACACCTTC
NA NA TRBJ2-7 TRBV9 CASSRDYEQYF TGTGCCAGCAGCCGAGACTACGAGCAGTACTTC
NA NA TRBJ1-2 TRBV6-5 CASSYSHRVGYGYTF TGTGCCAGCAGTTACTCGCACAGGGTTGGGTATGGCTACACCTTC
NA NA TRBJ1-4 TRBV6-6 CASSYDILEEKLFF TGTGCCAGCAGTTACGACATCCTGGAGGAAAAACTGTTTTTT
few TRBD1 TRBJ2-3 TRBV7-8 CASSLRSRQGVTDTQYF TGTGCCAGCAGCCTTAGGTCTCGACAGGGGGTCACAGATACGCAGTATTTT